This T cell receptor beta chain originates from a study of blood T cell repertoires in COVID-19. The data were produced by immunoSEQ multiplex PCR, yet TCRdb's version contains in-frame clones alone and is incomplete. Among about 81,000 clones listed, about 91% were seen once. The V end lost 3 bases, the J end lost 7 bases, and 13 bases lay between the germline ends. This CDR3 is 14 amino acids long. Germline values: CDR1 MDHEN, CDR2 SYDVKM. Material: peripheral blood. The sequence was collected from a woman aged 80 or over with active COVID-19. J is TRBJ1-5 and V is TRBV28; TRBD1 might be the D (5 bases). The CDR3 DNA reads TGTGCCAGCAGTTTTCTGGGGGGTGGGCAGCCCCAGCATTTT. Residues: CASSFLGGGQPQHF.